This T cell receptor (beta chain) was identified during a study of shared clonotypes between healthy human individuals. The length of the CDR3 is 13 residues. The germline V gene encodes CDR1 MNHEY and CDR2 SMNVEV (reference sequence). With 7 bases removed from V and 6 bases from J, the gap between germline ends came to 12 bases. Every subset had its genomic DNA shared out evenly among several immunoSEQ plates. Using immunoSEQ multiplex PCR, the repertoire was profiled, and TCRdb retains in-frame clones only, with some absent. The table lists hundreds of thousands of clones, around 80% of them singletons.

The clonotype was recovered from a woman aged 40 to 55 in good health. Some clones in this sample may be carry-over from other donors' samples. The chain joins TRBV27 to TRBJ1-4, with D unclear. Material for sequencing was PBMCs. CDR3 in DNA: TGTGCCAGCAAAGGTTTCCAGGATGAAAAACTGTTTTTT. Translation gives CASKGFQDEKLFF.